This entry is about one TCR beta chain. The antigen remains undetermined. The data are from a study of T cells in localized non-small cell lung cancer. General observations from the study: It was uninvolved adjacent lung that showed the highest T cell clonality, exceeding tumor. There were a median 57 of the top 100 tumor clones appearing in adjacent lung. Investigators sequenced only a single tumor region, leaving heterogeneity possible. Longer overall survival accompanied higher blood T cell density.

V was clipped by 2 bases and J by 6 bases, with 11 bases between them. Germline V gene sequence: CDR1 MRHNA, CDR2 SNTAGT. The CDR3 totals 13 residues. Using immunoSEQ multiplex PCR, the repertoire was profiled, and TCRdb retains in-frame clones only, with some absent. This table has around 50,000 clones, 86% appearing once. The sample in question was peripheral blood, obtained before any cancer treatment. V is TRBV6-4 and J is TRBJ2-7; D is unresolved. This receptor was identified in an older male donor with stage III squamous cell lung carcinoma. CDR3 bases: TGTGCCAGCAGTGACGTTTATGGGTCCGAGCAGTACTTC. Its translation: CASSDVYGSEQYF.